This T cell receptor (beta chain) was sequenced in a study of T cells in localized non-small cell lung cancer. General observations from the study: A higher density of T cells in blood coincided with extended overall survival. Appearing in adjacent lung were a median roughly 59 of the top 100 tumor clones.

Trimming removed 3 bases from V and 1 base from J, with 7 bases in between. Germline lookup yields CDR1 SEHNR and CDR2 FQNEAQ (reference sequence). The CDR3 extends over 13 amino acids. As regards this clone: Antigen: not known.

Produced via immunoSEQ multiplex PCR; TCRdb's table is partial and in-frame only. The sample has tens of thousands of clones; less than 90% are singletons. This material consisted of PBMCs, taken before any cancer treatment. The chain links TRBV7-9 to TRBJ2-7; unclear D gene. This receptor was taken from a man aged 40 to 70 with stage II squamous cell lung carcinoma. The CDR3 DNA is TGTGCCAGCAGCTTCGGCGGATCCTACGAGCAGTACTTC. Translation: CASSFGGSYEQYF.